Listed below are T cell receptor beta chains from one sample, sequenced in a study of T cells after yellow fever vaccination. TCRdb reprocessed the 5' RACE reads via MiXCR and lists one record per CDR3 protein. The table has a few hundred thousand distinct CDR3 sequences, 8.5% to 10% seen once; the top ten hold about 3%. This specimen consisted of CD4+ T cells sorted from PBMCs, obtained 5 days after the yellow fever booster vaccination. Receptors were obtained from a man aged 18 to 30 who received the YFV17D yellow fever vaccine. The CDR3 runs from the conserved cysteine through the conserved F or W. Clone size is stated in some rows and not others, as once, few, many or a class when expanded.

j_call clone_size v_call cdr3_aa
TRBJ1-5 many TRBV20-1 CSARPAGSVGMFGNQPQHF
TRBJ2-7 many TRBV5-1 CASSREPYEQYF
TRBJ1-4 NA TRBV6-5 CASSRGRPSRGEKLFF
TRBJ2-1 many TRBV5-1 CASYRVEGEQFF
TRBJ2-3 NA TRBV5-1 CASLDGQGPDTQYF
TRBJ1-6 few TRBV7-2 CASSLGPGINSPLHF
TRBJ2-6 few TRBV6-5 CASSYQMTAVLSSGANVLTF
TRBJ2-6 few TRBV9 CASSAERGGPSGANVLTF
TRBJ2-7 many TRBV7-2 CASRWTASYEQYF
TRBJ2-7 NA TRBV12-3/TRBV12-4 CASSSRGQGYEQYF
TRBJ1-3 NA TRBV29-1 CSVGTGGGGNTIYF
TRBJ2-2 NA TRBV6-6 CASSQSGLAAGELFF
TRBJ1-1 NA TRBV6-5 CASLRAGSTEAFF
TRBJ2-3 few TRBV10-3 CATDDRGRNVDTQYF
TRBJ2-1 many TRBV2 CASSPPGTGGYNEQFF
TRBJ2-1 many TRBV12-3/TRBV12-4 CASSTSGSSYNEQFF
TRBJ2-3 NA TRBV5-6 CASSLEQGSGTDTQYF
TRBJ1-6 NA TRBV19 CASSTTGLDYNSPLHF
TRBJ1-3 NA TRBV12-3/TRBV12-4 CASSLWDPGNTIYF
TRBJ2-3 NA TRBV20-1 CSARVLAGGRTDTQYF
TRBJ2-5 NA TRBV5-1 CASSSTSGGFGETQYF
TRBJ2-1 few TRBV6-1 CASSESRSYNEQFF
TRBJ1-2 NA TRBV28 CASIDRDYGYTF
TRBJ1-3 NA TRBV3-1 CASSPSLGGNTIYF
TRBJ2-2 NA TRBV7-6 CASRLGLNTGELFF
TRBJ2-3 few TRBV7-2 CASSYQTGVDTQYF
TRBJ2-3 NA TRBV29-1 CSILTSGTDTQYF
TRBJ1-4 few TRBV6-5 CASRPHRGTNEKLFF
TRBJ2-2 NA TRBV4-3 CASRGRSNTGELFF